The clone carrying this T cell receptor (beta chain) was counted a few times. Its specificity is unknown. Per the original methods: The distant-metastasis classifier for papillary thyroid cancer was built from CDR3 differences across clinicopathological groups. TCRdb reanalyzed the PCR reads via MiXCR. These V and J calls rely on TCRdb rather than the paper's analysis. The sample has around 27,000 clones; just under 15% are singletons. This record belongs to a study of metastatic and nonmetastatic thyroid tumors. Across the study: Malignant and benign thyroid patients had repertoires compared in peripheral blood and tumor or nodule tissue.

Broader study findings: It was reportedly found that TCR beta diversity was significantly higher in malignant thyroid tumors than in benign nodules, a difference seen in both blood and tumor samples.

The CDR3 runs 15 residues. Trimming took off 3 bases at V and 4 bases at J, with 15 bases between the two ends. Germline V gene lookup returns CDR1 LNHDA and CDR2 SQIVND (reference sequence). The entire patient cohort was treatment-naive prior to thyroid surgery. The receptor was derived from a female donor with papillary thyroid cancer or a benign thyroid nodule (not recorded which). Some clones in this sample may be carry-over from other donors' samples. The chain joins TRBV19 to TRBJ1-1; perhaps TRBD1 as D (6 bases). The sequencing input was blood. The DNA of the CDR3 is TGTGCCAGTAGTATTCCCGGGGGCCGGGTCACTGAAGCTTTCTTT. It yields the protein CASSIPGGRVTEAFF.